These 25 T cell receptor beta chains share one sample of origin, sequenced in a study of patients and donors after allogeneic stem cell transplantation. TCRdb recomputed calls from the RT-PCR reads with MiXCR, one row per CDR3 protein. This table has about 100,000 distinct CDR3 sequences, approximately 40% appearing once. The sequencing sample was made of blood, either unsorted or a sorted T cell fraction (not recorded which). The receptor source for this set is a human donor who was either an allogeneic HSCT recipient or a stem cell or donor lymphocyte infusion donor (not recorded which). It is not recorded whose cells these are; they may come from a transplant donor.

This chain connects TRBV6-5 to TRBJ2-7; TRBD1 might be the D (5 bases). Trimming shortened V by 5 bases and J by 0 bases, and 8 bases separated the two germline ends. The CDR3 sequence is 13 residues long. Germline values: CDR1 MNHEY, CDR2 SVGAGI. The CDR3 DNA is TGTGCCAGCAGTCAGACAGCCTCCTACGAGCAGTACTTC. It specifies CASSQTASYEQYF.

In nucleotides, the CDR3 is TGTGCCAGCCGCCACAGGGGTGATACTGAAGCTTTCTTT. This translates into CASRHRGDTEAFF. This sequence joins TRBV25-1 and TRBJ1-1; 7 nucleotides align to TRBD1. Germline CDR1 MGHDK, CDR2 SYGVNS. The CDR3 runs 13 residues. The J segment lost 5 bases and the V segment lost 8 bases, leaving 8 bases of the junction unmatched.

This clonotype was counted between two and nine times. The V and J genes are TRBV20-1 and TRBJ1-5; no clear D gene. This CDR3 comprises 13 residues. Germline CDR1 DFQATT, CDR2 SNEGSKA (reference sequence). Trimming removed 3 bases from V and 0 bases from J, with 6 bases in between. As DNA, the CDR3 is TGCAGTGCTAGCGGGGATAGCAATCAGCCCCAGCATTTT. Its translation is CSASGDSNQPQHF.

In DNA, the CDR3 is TGTGCCAGCAGCGAACGGACTAGCGGGAGTACCTACAATGAGCAGTTCTTC. It specifies CASSERTSGSTYNEQFF. V is TRBV9 and J is TRBJ2-1; 13 nucleotides align to TRBD2. This CDR3 comprises 17 residues. Germline loops: CDR1 SGDLS, CDR2 YYNGEE. V was clipped by 3 bases and J by 2 bases; unmatched bases: 5.

The rearrangement links TRBV29-1 to TRBJ1-1, with unresolved D. This CDR3 is built from 15 residues. Looked up from germline, CDR1 is SQVTM and CDR2 is ANQGSEA. V was shortened by 6 bases and J by 1 base, with 18 bases between the two germline ends. The CDR3 region is CSVLNHVGWNTEAFF. CDR3 nucleotide sequence: TGCAGCGTATTGAACCACGTGGGTTGGAACACTGAAGCTTTCTTT.

This clonotype was counted between two and nine times. The CDR3 DNA follows: TGTGCCAGCAGCTTACAAGGGAACACTGAAGCTTTCTTT. Translation: CASSLQGNTEAFF. V usage is TRBV7-3 and J usage is TRBJ1-1; D gene ambiguous. CDR3 size: 13 residues. Between the trimmed V and J ends, which lost 2 bases and 1 base, there was a span of 5 bases. Per the germline V gene, CDR1 is SGHTA and CDR2 is FQGTGA.

The V call is TRBV11-2, the J call TRBJ2-1; D gene uncertain. The CDR3 consists of 16 residues. Germline V gene data show CDR1 as SGHAT and CDR2 as FQNNGV. V was pared by 2 bases and J by 2 bases, with 13 bases between. CDR3: CASSLTVWPTYNEQFF. CDR3 DNA sequence: TGTGCCAGCAGCTTAACCGTATGGCCAACCTACAATGAGCAGTTCTTC.

V usage is TRBV28 and J usage is TRBJ2-3; tentative D call: TRBD2 (5 bases). The CDR3 is 14 amino acids. Germline CDR1 and CDR2: MDHEN and SYDVKM. V shed 7 bases and J shed 0 bases, with 11 bases lying between them. The CDR3 DNA is TGTGCCAGCAAGACTACTCTAAGCACAGATACGCAGTATTTT. Translating it yields CASKTTLSTDTQYF.

This rearrangement joins TRBV20-1 to TRBJ2-3; D may correspond to TRBD1 or TRBD2 (6 bases each). The CDR3 contains 12 residues. Trimming left V 3 bases short and J 6 bases short, with 10 bases between. Germline assignment: CDR1 DFQATT and CDR2 SNEGSKA (reference sequence). The DNA of the CDR3 is TGCAGTGCTAGTATCGGGGGCGATACGCAGTATTTT. Translation gives CSASIGGDTQYF.

The V gene is TRBV28, the J gene TRBJ1-2; D might be TRBD1 (5 bases). Per germline, CDR1 MDHEN and CDR2 SYDVKM. Trimming pared 5 bases from V and 4 bases from J, leaving 17 bases between. The CDR3 runs 15 residues. The CDR3 DNA sequence: TGTGCCAGCAGTAACCAGCAGGGACGTACCTATGGCTACACCTTC. It is translated as CASSNQQGRTYGYTF.

The J gene is TRBJ2-1, the V gene TRBV20-1; D gene ambiguous. The CDR3 sequence is 14 residues long. The V end lost 7 bases, the J end lost 0 bases, and 13 bases lay between the germline ends. The germline CDR1 and CDR2 sequences are DFQATT and SNEGSKA (reference sequence). CDR3 nucleotides: TGCAGTGGTAACCCTTCTAGCTCCTACAATGAGCAGTTCTTC. Its protein product is CSGNPSSSYNEQFF.

This clonotype occurred a few times. The rearrangement uses TRBV12-3 or TRBV12-4 and TRBJ2-7; 9 nucleotides match TRBD1. Losses at the gene ends were 8 bases for V and 7 bases for J; bases not matched to a gene: 15. The CDR3 covers 15 residues. The CDR3, as DNA: TGTGCCAGCTCCTCGCCGGGACAGGGCCTTAGGGAGCAGTACTTC. Its translation: CASSSPGQGLREQYF.

This clonotype was seen only a few times. The rearrangement joins TRBV28 to TRBJ2-7; D ambiguous. This CDR3 is 11 amino acids long. Between the trimmed V and J ends, which lost 6 bases and 6 bases, there was a span of 9 bases. Germline V CDR1 and CDR2: MDHEN, SYDVKM. CDR3 nucleotide sequence: TGTGCCAGCAGCGAAAGGAGCGAGCAGTACTTC. This sequence encodes CASSERSEQYF.

This clonotype was found many times. The CDR3 sequence: CASSLAPDQPQHF. The CDR3 DNA follows: TGTGCCAGCAGCTTAGCGCCCGATCAGCCCCAGCATTTT. The V call is TRBV7-2, the J call TRBJ1-5, with no clear D. The CDR3 is 13 amino acids. Germline V gene sequence: CDR1 SGHTA, CDR2 FQGNSA. Trimming cost V 0 bases and J 5 bases, with 5 bases left between them.

The rearrangement links TRBV24-1 to TRBJ2-3; D may be TRBD1 (6 bases). Deletions cut 2 bases from V and 0 bases from J, with 17 bases between. CDR1 is KGHDR, CDR2 SFDVKD, per germline. The CDR3 loop spans 18 amino acids. The CDR3 protein is CATSDSYRDISSTDTQYF. DNA for the CDR3: TGTGCCACCAGTGATTCCTACCGGGACATTTCTAGCACAGATACGCAGTATTTT.

A remark on this clonotype: A read error is possible here, since a much larger clone lies one base away. The rearrangement links TRBV12-3 or TRBV12-4 to TRBJ1-1; D gene ambiguous. This CDR3 has 13 residues. CDR3 sequence reads: CASSLRENTEAIF. DNA of the CDR3: TGTGCCAGCAGTTTACGGGAGAACACTGAAGCTATCTTT.

This clonotype has ten or more counts. This chain uses TRBV24-1 with TRBJ1-2; weak D call: TRBD1 (5 bases). CDR3 length: 14 residues. Germline V CDR1 and CDR2: KGHDR, SFDVKD. The ends were cut back, 3 bases at V and 5 bases at J, with 12 bases in the middle. CDR3 sequence (DNA): TGTGCCACCAGTGATCCCGGGACCGTATATGGCTACACCTTC. This codes for CATSDPGTVYGYTF.

J is TRBJ1-5 and V is TRBV4-2; no reliable D call. Per germline, CDR1 LGHNA and CDR2 YNFKEQ. V was clipped by 3 bases and J by 0 bases, with 18 bases between them. CDR3 size: 18 residues. The CDR3 region has the DNA TGTGCCAGCAGCCACGATGCCGCCCACGGATATAGCAATCAGCCCCAGCATTTT. Protein: CASSHDAAHGYSNQPQHF.

The genes are TRBV7-2 and TRBJ1-2; TRBD1 might be the D (5 bases). Per the germline V gene, CDR1 is SGHTA and CDR2 is FQGNSA. This CDR3 region has 14 residues. V lost 6 bases, J lost 7 bases, and 18 bases lay in between. This CDR3 is CASRPEQVGGGYTF. The CDR3 coding sequence is TGTGCCAGCAGGCCAGAGCAGGTCGGGGGTGGCTACACCTTC.

The V and J genes are TRBV7-2 and TRBJ2-5; TRBD1 might be the D (6 bases). Between the trimmed V and J ends, which lost 1 base and 3 bases, there was a span of 9 bases. CDR3 length equals 14 residues. Germline assignment: CDR1 SGHTA and CDR2 FQGNSA. This CDR3 reads CASSLVYREETQYF. The CDR3 region has the DNA TGTGCCAGCAGCTTAGTTTACAGGGAAGAGACCCAGTACTTC.

The chain links TRBV15 to TRBJ2-3, with D unclear. Per the germline V gene, CDR1 is LNHNV and CDR2 is YYDKDF (reference sequence). The CDR3 has 16 amino acids. Trimming removed 2 bases from V and 5 bases from J, with 17 bases in between. CDR3 nucleotide sequence: TGTGCCACCAGCAGACCTTGGGCCACCGGGCTAGATACGCAGTATTTT. Its translation is CATSRPWATGLDTQYF. The whole variable domain, remainder taken from reference TRBV15 and TRBJ2-3, is DAMVIQNPRYQVTQFGKPVTLSCSQTLNHNVMYWYQQKSSQAPKLLFHYYDKDFNNEADTPDNFQSRRPNTSFCFLDIRSPGLGDTAMYLCATSRPWATGLDTQYFGPGTRLTVL.

This sequence joins TRBV12-3 or TRBV12-4 and TRBJ1-5; D uncertain. The CDR3 consists of 13 residues. V was clipped by 6 bases and J by 6 bases, with 12 bases between them. This chain's CDR3 is CASSPVSGQPQHF. The CDR3 DNA is TGTGCCAGCAGCCCCGTAAGCGGTCAGCCCCAGCATTTT.

Concerning this clonotype itself: The CDR3 carries no conserved terminal phenylalanine or tryptophan, so it likely arises from a read error. The chain combines TRBV6-2 or TRBV6-3 with TRBJ1-1; 8 nucleotides agree with TRBD1. The CDR3 sequence is 14 residues long. The J segment lost 5 bases and the V segment lost 6 bases, leaving 8 bases of the junction unmatched. The germline V gene encodes CDR1 MNHEY and CDR2 SVGEGT. The CDR3: CASRPGQGWTEAFL. CDR3 coding DNA: TGTGCCAGCAGACCCGGACAGGGCTGGACTGAAGCTTTCTTG.

The V gene is TRBV28, the J gene TRBJ1-5; D uncertain. V lost 8 bases, J lost 3 bases, and 8 bases lay in between. This CDR3 has 12 amino acids. CDR1 is MDHEN and CDR2 is SYDVKM in the germline V gene. For the CDR3, the DNA is TGTGCCAGCCTACAGCTCAATCAGCCCCAGCATTTT. The encoded protein is CASLQLNQPQHF.

This clonotype is medium-sized by share. The CDR3: CASSLALRQGSGYTF. The DNA for the CDR3 is TGTGCCAGCAGCTTAGCGCTAAGACAGGGATCTGGCTACACCTTC. The chain couples TRBV7-2 to TRBJ1-2; 7 positions agree with TRBD1. Looked up from germline, CDR1 is SGHTA and CDR2 is FQGNSA. The CDR3 spans 15 residues. Trimming at V came to 0 bases and at J to 7 bases, leaving 8 bases not matched to a gene.